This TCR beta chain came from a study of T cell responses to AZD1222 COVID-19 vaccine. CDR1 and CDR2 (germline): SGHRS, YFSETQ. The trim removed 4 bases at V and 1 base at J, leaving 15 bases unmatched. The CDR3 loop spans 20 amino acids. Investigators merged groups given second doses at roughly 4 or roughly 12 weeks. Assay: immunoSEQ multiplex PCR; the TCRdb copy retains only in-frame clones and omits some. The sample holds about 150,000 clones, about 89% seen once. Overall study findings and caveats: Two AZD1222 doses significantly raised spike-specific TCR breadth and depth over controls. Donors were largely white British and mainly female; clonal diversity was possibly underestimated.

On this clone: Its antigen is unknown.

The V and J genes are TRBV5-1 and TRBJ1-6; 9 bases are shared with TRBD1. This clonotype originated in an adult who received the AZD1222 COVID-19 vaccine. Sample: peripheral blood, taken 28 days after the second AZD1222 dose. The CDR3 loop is CASSPRGTGTVRSYNSPLHF. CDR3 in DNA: TGCGCCAGCAGCCCGAGAGGGACAGGGACGGTAAGGTCCTATAATTCACCCCTCCACTTT.